This T cell receptor beta chain was obtained from a study of T cells after yellow fever vaccination. TCRdb used MiXCR to reprocess the 5' RACE reads, holding one entry per CDR3 protein. The sample lists just under 600,000 distinct CDR3 sequences, 13% occurring once. The V gene end was trimmed by 4 bases and the J gene end by 8 bases; junction bases not matched to a gene: 5. CDR1 and CDR2 (germline): SGHRS, YFSETQ. The CDR3 spans 14 residues. The material sequenced was PBMCs, taken on the day of the yellow fever booster vaccination. The chain recombines TRBV5-1 with TRBJ2-1, with 11 bases identical to TRBD2. The source is a young man who received the YFV17D yellow fever vaccine. This chain's CDR3 is CASSLSGRAYEQFF. Written as DNA, the CDR3 is TGCGCCAGCAGCCTTAGCGGGAGGGCTTATGAGCAGTTCTTC. The full variable domain, rest sourced from reference TRBV5-1 and TRBJ2-1, is KAGVTQTPRYLIKTRGQQVTLSCSPISGHRSVSWYQQTPGQGLQFLFEYFSETQRNKGNFPGRFSGRQFSNSRSEMNVSTLELGDSALYLCASSLSGRAYEQFFGPGTRLTVL.